The 5 T cell receptor beta chains presented below share a single source sample, sequenced in a study of CXCR3-negative and CXCR3-positive naive CD8 T cells. UMI-tagged TRB cDNA libraries were built via 5' RACE. TCRdb re-called the 5' RACE reads, yielding one record per CDR3 amino acid sequence without DNA. The listing records tens of thousands of distinct CDR3 sequences. Source material: naive CXCR3- CD8+ T cells from blood. Subset reported: CD45RO-CCR7+CD27+CD95- naive CD8+ T cells lacking CXCR3 (TNR3-). The receptors derive from a human donor in good health. Some clones in this sample may be carry-over from other donors' samples.

The chain has TRBV7-2 and TRBJ2-3; TCRdb's assignment of TRBD2 cannot be checked, as there is no DNA. This CDR3 contains 18 residues. Germline V gene sequence: CDR1 SGHTA, CDR2 FQGNSA. The CDR3: CASSPWGLGEGGTDTQYF.

The chain couples TRBV29-1 to TRBJ2-1; the D call of TRBD2 rests on TCRdb alone, since no DNA is present to check it. The germline CDR1 and CDR2 sequences are SQVTM and ANQGSEA. CDR3 length equals 16 residues. The chain's CDR3 is CSVEALLAGAYNEQFF.

This chain joins TRBV14 and TRBJ2-7; TCRdb returns TRBD1, unconfirmable since there is no DNA. Germline CDR1 and CDR2: SGHDN and FVKESK. The CDR3 totals 14 residues. The CDR3 here is CASSQALGAYEQYF.

V usage is TRBV19 and J usage is TRBJ2-1. CDR1 is LNHDA and CDR2 is SQIVND in the germline V gene (reference sequence). This CDR3 contains 11 residues. This chain's CDR3 is CASSISNEQFF.

The V call is TRBV20-1, the J call TRBJ1-1; the D call of TRBD1 rests on TCRdb alone, since no DNA is present to check it. The length of the CDR3 is 17 residues. Germline CDR1 and CDR2: DFQATT and SNEGSKA (reference sequence). The CDR3: CSAKTGTGYFRNTEAFF.